The rows below give T cell receptor beta chains drawn from one sample of a study of T cell responses to AZD1222 COVID-19 vaccine. This table comes from immunoSEQ multiplex PCR, and its TCRdb copy is limited to in-frame clones, with some not included. The sample contains about 150,000 clones, 85% to 95% of which appear only once. The sample in question was peripheral blood, obtained on day 0 of AZD1222 vaccination. These receptor sequences come from an adult in good health. CDR3s include the opening cysteine and the closing phenylalanine or tryptophan. Fields, in order: D gene, V gene, clone size, J gene, CDR3 protein, CDR3 DNA. A D gene is named only where the DNA matches it firmly. Rows give clone size only sometimes, using once, few, many, or a class for an expanded clone.

D: NA
V: TRBV29-1
size: NA
J: TRBJ1-1
CDR3: CSGGEGGTEAFF
DNA: TGCAGCGGGGGGGAGGGTGGCACTGAAGCTTTCTTT

D: NA
V: TRBV2
size: NA
J: TRBJ1-1
CDR3: CASSELMNTEAFF
DNA: TGTGCCAGCAGTGAACTCATGAACACTGAAGCTTTCTTT

D: NA
V: TRBV2
size: NA
J: TRBJ1-1
CDR3: CASSDLNSLAFF
DNA: TGTGCCAGCAGTGATCTTAACAGCCTGGCTTTCTTT

D: TRBD2
V: TRBV10-3
size: NA
J: TRBJ2-1
CDR3: CAISETSGSYNEQFF
DNA: TGTGCCATCAGTGAGACTAGCGGCTCCTACAATGAGCAGTTCTTC

D: TRBD2
V: TRBV27
size: NA
J: TRBJ2-7
CDR3: CASSPRLAGGYEQYF
DNA: TGTGCCAGCAGTCCACGACTAGCGGGAGGCTACGAGCAGTACTTC

D: TRBD1
V: TRBV15
size: NA
J: TRBJ1-5
CDR3: CATSGQPGQGSQPQHF
DNA: TGTGCCACCAGCGGACAACCGGGACAGGGGTCTCAGCCCCAGCATTTT

D: NA
V: TRBV29-1
size: NA
J: TRBJ2-5
CDR3: CSALKGGTQYF
DNA: TGCAGCGCGTTAAAGGGGGGGACCCAGTACTTC

D: TRBD1
V: TRBV6-1
size: once
J: TRBJ1-2
CDR3: CASSETRTIYRGPNYGYTF
DNA: TGTGCCAGCAGTGAAACGAGGACAATCTACAGGGGTCCTAACTATGGCTACACCTTC

D: NA
V: TRBV27
size: NA
J: TRBJ1-1
CDR3: CASSAGSEAFF
DNA: TGTGCCAGCAGCGCGGGAAGTGAAGCTTTCTTT

D: NA
V: TRBV28
size: NA
J: TRBJ2-7
CDR3: CASNGDGISYEQYF
DNA: TGTGCCAGCAATGGCGACGGTATCTCCTACGAGCAGTACTTC

D: NA
V: TRBV29-1
size: few
J: TRBJ2-7
CDR3: CSAPEGREQYF
DNA: TGCAGCGCCCCGGAGGGTAGAGAGCAGTACTTC

D: TRBD1
V: TRBV2
size: NA
J: TRBJ1-5
CDR3: CASRPGQGGNQPQHF
DNA: TGTGCCAGCAGGCCCGGACAGGGTGGCAATCAGCCCCAGCATTTT

D: NA
V: TRBV18
size: NA
J: TRBJ1-2
CDR3: CASSPSGTMIYTF
DNA: TGTGCCAGCTCACCTTCCGGAACTATGATCTACACCTTC

D: NA
V: TRBV10-1
size: NA
J: TRBJ2-2
CDR3: CASKGDNTGELFF
DNA: TGCGCCAGCAAAGGTGATAACACCGGGGAGCTGTTTTTT

D: NA
V: TRBV3-1/TRBV3-2
size: NA
J: TRBJ1-5
CDR3: CASSQDAGNQPQHF
DNA: TGTGCCAGCAGCCAAGACGCTGGAAATCAGCCCCAGCATTTT

D: TRBD2
V: TRBV7-2
size: once
J: TRBJ2-2
CDR3: CASSQGLAGAGNGELFF
DNA: TGTGCCAGCAGCCAAGGACTAGCGGGGGCAGGGAACGGGGAGCTGTTTTTT

D: NA
V: TRBV12-3/TRBV12-4
size: NA
J: TRBJ1-2
CDR3: CASKVGGKGYTF
DNA: TGTGCCAGCAAAGTGGGCGGGAAAGGCTACACCTTC

D: NA
V: TRBV14
size: NA
J: TRBJ1-1
CDR3: CASSPYTGRANTEAFF
DNA: TGTGCCAGCAGCCCCTACACGGGGCGGGCGAACACTGAAGCTTTCTTT

D: NA
V: TRBV11-2
size: NA
J: TRBJ1-2
CDR3: CASSTTEMTHGYTF
DNA: TGTGCCAGCAGCACGACTGAGATGACCCATGGCTACACCTTC

D: NA
V: TRBV15
size: once
J: TRBJ2-5
CDR3: CATSRARGLSPETQYF
DNA: TGTGCCACCAGCAGAGCCCGAGGACTCTCTCCGGAGACCCAGTACTTC

D: NA
V: TRBV5-1
size: few
J: TRBJ1-1
CDR3: CASSTQGQDTEAFF
DNA: TGCGCCAGCAGCACCCAGGGACAAGACACTGAAGCTTTCTTT

D: NA
V: TRBV21-1
size: NA
J: TRBJ1-2
CDR3: CASSNRTGPNYGYTF
DNA: TGTGCCAGCAGCAACCGGACAGGCCCTAACTATGGCTACACCTTC

D: NA
V: TRBV4-2
size: NA
J: TRBJ1-3
CDR3: CASSQARNGISGNTIYF
DNA: TGTGCCAGCAGCCAAGCACGAAACGGGATCTCTGGAAACACCATATATTTT

D: NA
V: TRBV6-6
size: NA
J: TRBJ1-2
CDR3: CASSALGQRDYTF
DNA: TGTGCCAGCAGTGCTCTAGGGCAACGTGACTACACCTTC

D: TRBD1
V: TRBV5-1
size: NA
J: TRBJ2-7
CDR3: CASSLTGGGNEQYF
DNA: TGCGCCAGCAGCTTGACAGGGGGAGGAAACGAGCAGTACTTC

D: NA
V: TRBV5-1
size: NA
J: TRBJ2-7
CDR3: CASSAEGWGLDEQYF
DNA: TGCGCCAGCAGCGCGGAAGGGTGGGGCTTGGACGAGCAGTACTTC

D: NA
V: TRBV5-6
size: NA
J: TRBJ1-5
CDR3: CASSLFWQGEGQPQHF
DNA: TGTGCCAGCAGCTTGTTCTGGCAGGGTGAAGGTCAGCCCCAGCATTTT

D: TRBD2
V: TRBV5-8
size: NA
J: TRBJ2-1
CDR3: CATSFSTSGGARNEQFF
DNA: TGTGCCACCTCCTTCTCGACTAGCGGGGGGGCGCGGAATGAGCAGTTCTTC

D: NA
V: TRBV5-1
size: NA
J: TRBJ1-4
CDR3: CASSSTGAVKEKLFF
DNA: TGCGCCAGCAGCTCGACGGGAGCGGTGAAGGAAAAACTGTTTTTT

D: TRBD1
V: TRBV11-2
size: NA
J: TRBJ1-2
CDR3: CASSRDRIYGYTF
DNA: TGTGCCAGCAGCCGGGACAGGATCTATGGCTACACCTTC

D: TRBD1
V: TRBV6-5
size: NA
J: TRBJ2-2
CDR3: CAIRDRANTGELFF
DNA: TGTGCCATCCGGGACAGGGCGAACACCGGGGAGCTGTTTTTT

D: NA
V: TRBV19
size: once
J: TRBJ2-3
CDR3: CASSISGSSTDTQYF
DNA: TGTGCCAGTAGTATAAGCGGCTCTAGCACAGATACGCAGTATTTT

D: TRBD2
V: TRBV5-1
size: NA
J: TRBJ2-1
CDR3: CASSPRTSGTYNEQFF
DNA: TGCGCCAGCAGTCCGCGGACTAGCGGTACCTACAATGAGCAGTTCTTC

D: NA
V: TRBV7-9
size: NA
J: TRBJ1-1
CDR3: CASSFSTGLGTEAFF
DNA: TGTGCCAGCAGCTTTTCAACAGGGCTGGGGACTGAAGCTTTCTTT

D: NA
V: TRBV12-5
size: NA
J: TRBJ2-7
CDR3: CASALGGAGSYEQYF
DNA: TGTGCTAGTGCCCTGGGGGGGGCAGGGTCCTACGAGCAGTACTTC

D: TRBD1
V: TRBV29-1
size: NA
J: TRBJ1-1
CDR3: CSVADRAPMNTEAFF
DNA: TGCAGCGTCGCCGACAGGGCGCCCATGAACACTGAAGCTTTCTTT

D: NA
V: TRBV6-1
size: few
J: TRBJ2-3
CDR3: CASSEFRSTDTQYF
DNA: TGTGCCAGCAGTGAATTCCGGAGCACAGATACGCAGTATTTT

D: NA
V: TRBV7-2
size: NA
J: TRBJ1-1
CDR3: CASSLSRGGTEAFF
DNA: TGTGCCAGCAGCTTGTCCCGGGGAGGGACTGAAGCTTTCTTT

D: NA
V: TRBV19
size: NA
J: TRBJ1-1
CDR3: CASSILHVNTEAFF
DNA: TGTGCCAGTAGTATATTACATGTGAACACTGAAGCTTTCTTT

D: TRBD1
V: TRBV13
size: NA
J: TRBJ1-1
CDR3: CASSRFLAGTGFRNTEAFF
DNA: TGTGCCAGCAGCCGATTTCTAGCCGGGACAGGGTTTCGGAACACTGAAGCTTTCTTT

D: NA
V: TRBV30
size: NA
J: TRBJ1-1
CDR3: CAWSVGGFGTEAFF
DNA: TGTGCCTGGAGTGTAGGAGGTTTTGGCACTGAAGCTTTCTTT

D: NA
V: TRBV7-2
size: NA
J: TRBJ2-7
CDR3: CASSTNRGRALFGDEQYF
DNA: TGTGCCAGCAGCACCAACCGGGGACGGGCTCTTTTCGGGGACGAGCAGTACTTC

D: NA
V: TRBV4-1
size: NA
J: TRBJ2-7
CDR3: CASSQTGTHNYEQYF
DNA: TGCGCCAGCAGCCAAACCGGGACCCATAACTACGAGCAGTACTTC